The rows below give T cell receptor beta chains drawn from one sample of a study of cytomegalovirus exposure and HLA in healthy donors. TCRdb's table, derived via immunoSEQ multiplex PCR, lists solely in-frame clones and lacks some. The sample shows about 130,000 clones, roughly 85% of them seen only once. The sequenced material came from PBMCs. Source of these receptors: a man aged 35 to 55 in good health and CMV-seropositive. Both conserved end residues are part of each CDR3. The order of the fields is CDR3 DNA, CDR3 protein, D gene, V gene, clone size, J gene. A D gene is named only where the DNA matches it firmly. Clone size is given for some rows only: seen once, a few or many times, or a class if the clone is expanded.

TGCGCCAGCAGCTTGGGGACTAGCGGGAAACAAGAGACCCAGTACTTC CASSLGTSGKQETQYF TRBD2 TRBV5-1 NA TRBJ2-5
TGTGCCAGCAGTTACTCGATACCAGCGGCCACCGGGGAGCTGTTTTTT CASSYSIPAATGELFF NA TRBV6-5 NA TRBJ2-2
TGTGCCAGCAGCCCAAGGGACAGGCAAGCAAACGAGCAGTACTTC CASSPRDRQANEQYF TRBD1 TRBV9 NA TRBJ2-7
TGTGCCAGTAGTATACTAGCGGGAAGTGAGCAGTTCTTC CASSILAGSEQFF TRBD2 TRBV19 NA TRBJ2-1
TGTGCCAGCAGTTCCGCCTCACCGGGACAGGGTTTCGTATCCGAGCAGTACTTC CASSSASPGQGFVSEQYF TRBD1 TRBV28 few TRBJ2-7
TGTGCCTGCAAAGGGGGGGAAAGCGAGCAGTACTTC CACKGGESEQYF NA TRBV30 NA TRBJ2-7
TGTGCCAGCAGCGTGGGGGACTTTTTGAGCCTCACAGATACGCAGTATTTT CASSVGDFLSLTDTQYF NA TRBV9 NA TRBJ2-3
TGCGCCAGCAATGGACAGGGCTCTGGGGCCAACGTCCTGACTTTC CASNGQGSGANVLTF TRBD1 TRBV5-1 few TRBJ2-6
TGTGCCTGGAGTGTCCGGGACACCTCTCTCCTCTTC CAWSVRDTSLLF NA TRBV30 NA TRBJ1-2
TGCAGCGTTAGACAGGAACGCACAGATACGCAGTATTTT CSVRQERTDTQYF NA TRBV29-1 NA TRBJ2-3
TGTGCCAGCAGTCCAACTAGCGGGAGTCCGGAGACCCAGTACTTC CASSPTSGSPETQYF TRBD2 TRBV6-5 NA TRBJ2-5
TGTGCCATCAGTGGACTGGGTTACGAGCAGTACTTC CAISGLGYEQYF NA TRBV10-3 NA TRBJ2-7
TGTGCCAGCAGCCGTACAGGGGCTGGGGCCAACGTCCTGACTTTC CASSRTGAGANVLTF TRBD1 TRBV11-2 NA TRBJ2-6
TGCGCCAGCAGCCAAGTGGGGGGTGGTGGGGCCAACGTCCTGACTTTC CASSQVGGGGANVLTF NA TRBV4-1 few TRBJ2-6
TGTGCCAGCAGCCAAGATATAATTCACACCGGGGAGCTGTTTTTT CASSQDIIHTGELFF NA TRBV14 NA TRBJ2-2
TGTGCCAGCAGCCCCGGGACTAGCGACACAGATACGCAGTATTTT CASSPGTSDTDTQYF TRBD2 TRBV7-9 NA TRBJ2-3
TGTGCCAGCAGCGTAAGAGGGCTCTCTGGAAACACCATATATTTT CASSVRGLSGNTIYF NA TRBV9 NA TRBJ1-3
TGTGCCAGCAGTCCCCGGACAGGGCCCTACGAGCAGTACTTC CASSPRTGPYEQYF TRBD1 TRBV27 NA TRBJ2-7
TGCGCCAGCAGCTTGGGGAGGGAGGGAGGTGAAGCTTTCTTT CASSLGREGGEAFF NA TRBV5-1 NA TRBJ1-1
TGTGCCGGAAAGGGGGAGGGGGGCCCAACCAAAAACATTCAGTACTTC CAGKGEGGPTKNIQYF NA TRBV9 NA TRBJ2-4
TGTTCCAGCAGCTCCCGGGACAGGGGCCCTCCTAACTATGGCTACACCTTC CSSSSRDRGPPNYGYTF TRBD1 TRBV7-9 NA TRBJ1-2
TGTGCCAGCAGCTTAGTGGGAGGAGTAAACAATGAGCAGTTCTTC CASSLVGGVNNEQFF NA TRBV7-7 NA TRBJ2-1
TGTGCCAGCAGCCAAGAAGTAGCGGGAGGGTCTGGGGCCAACGTCCTGACTTTC CASSQEVAGGSGANVLTF TRBD2 TRBV4-2 NA TRBJ2-6
TGTGCCAGTAGAAGGGGCCCCGACACTGAAGCTTTCTTT CASRRGPDTEAFF NA TRBV19 NA TRBJ1-1
TGTGCCAGCAGCCACAGGGCAGGGGGAGATACGCAGTATTTT CASSHRAGGDTQYF TRBD1 TRBV13 NA TRBJ2-3
TGCAGCGCTAAGGGACTAGCGGGAGTGGAGACCCAGTACTTC CSAKGLAGVETQYF TRBD2 TRBV29-1 NA TRBJ2-5
TGTGCCACCAGCGGTAGGACAGGGGGGAACACTGAAGCTTTCTTT CATSGRTGGNTEAFF TRBD1 TRBV15 once TRBJ1-1
TGTGCCAGCAGCCCCGGCGGGGGACGCCACAATGAGCAGTTCTTC CASSPGGGRHNEQFF TRBD2 TRBV6-5 NA TRBJ2-1
TGTGCCAGCAGTCGAGACAGGAACACTGAAGCTTTCTTT CASSRDRNTEAFF NA TRBV6-5 NA TRBJ1-1
TGTGCCAGCAGCTTGGCGGGACAGGGAAGCAATCAGCCCCAGCATTTT CASSLAGQGSNQPQHF TRBD1 TRBV5-8 NA TRBJ1-5
TGTGCCAGCTCTCCAAACGAGGGGGCTGGAAACACCATATATTTT CASSPNEGAGNTIYF NA TRBV18 NA TRBJ1-3
TGTGCCAGTAGTATGATGTGGGCAAACTATGGCTACACCTTC CASSMMWANYGYTF NA TRBV19 NA TRBJ1-2
TGTGCCAGCCACGAGGCTCGCGGGGCCCCCACAGATACGCAGTATTTT CASHEARGAPTDTQYF NA TRBV6-6 NA TRBJ2-3
TGTGCCAGCAGCGTAACGTTGGGGGGGGATGGCTACACCTTC CASSVTLGGDGYTF NA TRBV9 once TRBJ1-2
TGTGCCAGCAGAAGACAGGGGACGGGTAATTCACCCCTCCACTTT CASRRQGTGNSPLHF TRBD1 TRBV6-6 NA TRBJ1-6
TGTGCCAGCTCACCACGCGGGACAGCGAACACTGAAGCTTTCTTT CASSPRGTANTEAFF TRBD1 TRBV18 NA TRBJ1-1
TGTGCCACCAGCAGTGGAACCGGGAGGAACAATGAGCAGTTCTTC CATSSGTGRNNEQFF TRBD2 TRBV15 NA TRBJ2-1
TGTGCCAGCAGCTTACTAGTGTCCTACAATGAGCAGTTCTTC CASSLLVSYNEQFF NA TRBV11-2 NA TRBJ2-1
TGTGCCAGTACCCCCGCGGGACAGGGAAATCAGCCCCAGCATTTT CASTPAGQGNQPQHF TRBD1 TRBV19 NA TRBJ1-5
TGTGCCAGCAGGCTTCTCCGGGACAGGGAGGAATATGGCTACACCTTC CASRLLRDREEYGYTF TRBD1 TRBV5-6 NA TRBJ1-2
TGCGCCAGAAGTACTAGCGGGGAAACCTACGAGCAGTACTTC CARSTSGETYEQYF TRBD2 TRBV10-1 few TRBJ2-7
TGTGCCATCCAACAGGGGGCTAATGAAAAACTGTTTTTT CAIQQGANEKLFF TRBD1 TRBV10-3 NA TRBJ1-4
TGTGCCATCCCTCGGACAGAGGGCTACGAGCAGTACTTC CAIPRTEGYEQYF NA TRBV27 NA TRBJ2-7
TGTGCCAGCAGCCAATCCACTAGGAGCTCCTACGAGCAGTACTTC CASSQSTRSSYEQYF NA TRBV4-2 NA TRBJ2-7
TGTGCCTGGATCAGGACAGGGGGACAAAACTACGAGCAGTACTTC CAWIRTGGQNYEQYF TRBD1 TRBV30 NA TRBJ2-7
TGTGCCAGCAGCTTGGCCAGCGGCGAGCAGTACTTC CASSLASGEQYF NA TRBV5-3 few TRBJ2-7
TGTGCCAGCAGTTCCCCCGGTTTGGGGAGGGGTCTTGTCTATGGCTACACCTTC CASSSPGLGRGLVYGYTF NA TRBV28 NA TRBJ1-2
TGTGCCTGGACTTACTGGGCTATTGATACGCAGTATTTT CAWTYWAIDTQYF NA TRBV30 NA TRBJ2-3
TGTGCCAGCAAAGGGGGACAGGGGACAGATACGCAGTATTTT CASKGGQGTDTQYF TRBD1 TRBV6-5 few TRBJ2-3
TGTGCCAGTAGTCTATTAGCGGGAGGTAGGACCGGGGAGCTGTTTTTT CASSLLAGGRTGELFF TRBD2 TRBV19 NA TRBJ2-2
TGTGCCAGCTCACCACAAGAGGGCAATAGCAATCAGCCCCAGCATTTT CASSPQEGNSNQPQHF NA TRBV18 few TRBJ1-5
TGTGCCAGCAGTGACTCAGGGGCCCTGACTAGTGGTGGCTACACCTTC CASSDSGALTSGGYTF NA TRBV6-4 NA TRBJ1-2
TGTGCCAGCAGCCAAGACGAACGACTTGAGCAGTTCTTC CASSQDERLEQFF NA TRBV4-2 few TRBJ2-1
TGTGCCAGCAGCTTTGGGGGCTACACTGAAGCTTTCTTT CASSFGGYTEAFF NA TRBV7-3 few TRBJ1-1
TGTGCCAGCAGTGTTTGGACAGGGATCTACGAGCAGTACTTC CASSVWTGIYEQYF TRBD1 TRBV2 NA TRBJ2-7
TGTGCCAGCAGCGTAGCCCCCGCCACAGCGGGAGGCTTTTCCTCCTACAATGAGCAGTTCTTC CASSVAPATAGGFSSYNEQFF TRBD2 TRBV9 NA TRBJ2-1
TGTGCCAGCAGCTTTTCGGGACAGGGGGCCTACGAGCAGTACTTC CASSFSGQGAYEQYF TRBD1 TRBV11-3 NA TRBJ2-7
TGTGCCAGCAGCGGTGGGACTGGGGCTGGAAACACCATATATTTT CASSGGTGAGNTIYF NA TRBV7-8 once TRBJ1-3